The 24 T cell receptor beta chains presented below share a single source sample, sequenced in a study of T cells expressing NK-cell markers. With the 5' RACE reads reprocessed, TCRdb shows one record per CDR3 protein and no DNA. The sample data list 450,000 to 600,000 distinct CDR3 sequences. The material sequenced was blood T cells: a sorted CD56 or NKG2C T cell subset, CD4+ or CD8+ T cells, or bulk PBMC T cells (not recorded which). The receptor set was obtained from a man between 18 and 29 years old in good health.

CDR3 sequence: CAISDNRAGYTF. V gene TRBV10-3 combines with J gene TRBJ1-2; TCRdb picks TRBD1, but there is no DNA to check that call. Germline CDR1 and CDR2: ENHRY and SYGVKD. CDR3 size: 12 residues.

The V gene is TRBV6-6, the J gene TRBJ2-7. This CDR3 region has 11 residues. Germline V gene lookup returns CDR1 MNHNY and CDR2 SVGAGI (reference sequence). The CDR3 protein is CASTSRGVRYF.

The chain carries TRBV4-2 and TRBJ2-1; without DNA, the TCRdb call of TRBD2 cannot be checked. CDR1 is LGHNA and CDR2 is YNFKEQ in the germline V gene. The CDR3 length is 19 residues. CDR3 region: CASSQVRRGGTRDYSEQFF.

This chain uses TRBV12-3 or TRBV12-4 with TRBJ2-3; TCRdb reports TRBD1, a call that lacks DNA to check it against. This CDR3 has 16 residues. The CDR3 is CASSLLGQGFENTQYF.

The chain joins TRBV12-3 or TRBV12-4 to TRBJ2-2; no DNA is available, so the TRBD1 call from TCRdb remains unchecked. The CDR3 has 15 residues. The CDR3 is CASSPGPRNTGELFF.

The V call is TRBV5-4, the J call TRBJ1-5. The CDR3 is 18 amino acids. In germline, CDR1 is SGHNT, CDR2 YYREEE (reference sequence). The CDR3 protein is CASSLFVPTILSNQPQHF.

The chain couples TRBV5-6 to TRBJ1-2. The V gene's germline CDR1 is SGHDT and CDR2 YYEEEE. This CDR3 is built from 13 residues. CDR3: CASSLGFNYGYTF. Using reference TRBV5-6 and TRBJ1-2 for the parts outside the CDR3, the full variable domain is DAGVTQSPTHLIKTRGQQVTLRCSPKSGHDTVSWYQQALGQGPQFIFQYYEEEERQRGNFPDRFSGHQFPNYSSELNVNALLLGDSALYLCASSLGFNYGYTFGSGTRLTVV.

The chain has TRBV29-1 and TRBJ2-2; as DNA is missing, the TRBD1 call by TCRdb cannot be tested. Per germline, CDR1 SQVTM and CDR2 ANQGSEA. The CDR3 is made up of 16 amino acids. CDR3 in amino acids: CSVEDLGQRETGELFF.

The J gene is TRBJ2-1, the V gene TRBV7-9. The CDR3 is made up of 14 amino acids. Germline V gives CDR1 SEHNR, CDR2 FQNEAQ (reference sequence). CDR3: CASSLSGAYGEQFF.

The chain joins TRBV6-5 to TRBJ2-5; absent DNA, TCRdb's TRBD2 call cannot be checked. Germline loops: CDR1 MNHEY, CDR2 SVGAGI. There are 17 residues in the CDR3. The CDR3 region is CASSYGTSGTGHETQYF.

The V gene is TRBV10-3, the J gene TRBJ2-6; the TCRdb D gene call, TRBD2, has no DNA to confirm it. This CDR3 has 15 amino acids. Germline CDR1 and CDR2: ENHRY and SYGVKD. CDR3: CAMGTQVSGANVLTF.

The chain is built from TRBV27 and TRBJ2-7; no DNA is available, so the TRBD1 call from TCRdb remains unchecked. The V gene's germline CDR1 is MNHEY and CDR2 SMNVEV (reference sequence). The CDR3 spans 14 residues. CDR3 amino acids: CASSPQGRTYEQYF.

J is TRBJ2-1 and V is TRBV20-1; as DNA is missing, the TRBD2 call by TCRdb cannot be tested. The CDR3 totals 13 residues. Germline assignment: CDR1 DFQATT and CDR2 SNEGSKA (reference sequence). The CDR3 spells CSGSSGRFKEQFF.

This chain's CDR3 is CASSPAGNETQYF. The chain recombines TRBV11-3 with TRBJ2-5; the D call from TCRdb, TRBD1, cannot be confirmed without DNA. The germline V gene encodes CDR1 SGHNT and CDR2 YENEEA. The CDR3 is made up of 13 amino acids.

This chain connects TRBV5-6 to TRBJ2-3. There are 15 residues in the CDR3. Germline V gives CDR1 SGHDT, CDR2 YYEEEE. CDR3 in amino acids: CASSWGPSATDTQYF.

V usage is TRBV28 and J usage is TRBJ1-2; lacking DNA, the TRBD1 call made by TCRdb goes unchecked. The V gene's germline CDR1 is MDHEN and CDR2 SYDVKM. CDR3 size: 15 residues. This CDR3 is CASTLLQGTNYGYTF.

The V and J genes are TRBV7-2 and TRBJ1-4; there is no DNA to check the TCRdb D call of TRBD1. Looked up from germline, CDR1 is SGHTA and CDR2 is FQGNSA. This CDR3 spans 15 amino acids. Here the CDR3 reads CASSPRTGGNEKLFF.

V and J are TRBV10-3 and TRBJ1-5. The CDR3 is 15 residues long. CDR1 is ENHRY, CDR2 SYGVKD, per germline. The CDR3 loop is CAILGRPEKSRPQHF.

The chain joins TRBV5-1 to TRBJ1-1. In germline, CDR1 is SGHRS, CDR2 YFSETQ. This CDR3 is built from 15 residues. CDR3 in amino acids: CASSLVPGGNTEAFF.

V and J are TRBV5-5 and TRBJ1-3; TCRdb returns TRBD1, unconfirmable since there is no DNA. Germline CDR1 is SGHKS and CDR2 is YYEKEE (reference sequence). There are 15 residues in the CDR3. This chain's CDR3 is CASSQGDSSGNTIYF.

This chain connects TRBV10-3 to TRBJ2-4; the D gene TCRdb calls, TRBD1, cannot be checked with no DNA. The CDR3 runs 17 residues. Germline loops: CDR1 ENHRY, CDR2 SYGVKD. CDR3 loop: CAISESGPGRPKNIQYF.

This sequence joins TRBV18 and TRBJ2-1. CDR3 size: 12 residues. From germline, CDR1 is KGHSH and CDR2 LQKENI. This CDR3 is CASSSTAAEQFF.

This chain links TRBV7-2 with TRBJ2-3; TCRdb indicates TRBD1, and absent DNA this call remains unverified. Per germline, CDR1 SGHTA and CDR2 FQGNSA. The CDR3 runs 12 residues. The CDR3 is CASSAQQGSQYF.

The V gene is TRBV7-9, the J gene TRBJ1-2; there is no DNA to check the TCRdb D call of TRBD1. This CDR3 spans 14 amino acids. Germline CDR1 SEHNR, CDR2 FQNEAQ (reference sequence). CDR3 region: CASSQSGQGHGYTF.